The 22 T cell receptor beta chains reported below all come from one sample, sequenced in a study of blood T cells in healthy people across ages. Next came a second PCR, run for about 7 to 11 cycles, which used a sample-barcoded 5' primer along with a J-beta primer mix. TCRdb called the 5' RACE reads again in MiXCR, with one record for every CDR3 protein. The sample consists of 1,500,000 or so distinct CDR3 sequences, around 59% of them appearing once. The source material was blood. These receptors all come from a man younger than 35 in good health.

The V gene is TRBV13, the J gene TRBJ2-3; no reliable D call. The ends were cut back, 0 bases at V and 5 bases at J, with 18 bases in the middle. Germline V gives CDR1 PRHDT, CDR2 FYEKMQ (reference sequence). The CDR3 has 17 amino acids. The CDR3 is CASSLGGDASARDTQYF. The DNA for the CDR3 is TGTGCCAGCAGCTTAGGAGGCGACGCCTCCGCCAGAGATACGCAGTATTTT. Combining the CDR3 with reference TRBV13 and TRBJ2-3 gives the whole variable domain AAGVIQSPRHLIKEKRETATLKCYPIPRHDTVYWYQQGPGQDPQFLISFYEKMQSDKGSIPDRFSAQQFSDYHSELNMSSLELGDSALYFCASSLGGDASARDTQYFGPGTRLTVL.

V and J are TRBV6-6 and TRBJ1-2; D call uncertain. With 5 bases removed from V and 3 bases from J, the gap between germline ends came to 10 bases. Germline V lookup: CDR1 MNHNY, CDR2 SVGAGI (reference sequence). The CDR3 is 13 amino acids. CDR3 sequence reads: CASSAGLDYGYTF. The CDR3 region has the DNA TGTGCCAGCAGTGCCGGGCTCGACTATGGCTACACCTTC.

The CDR3 loop reads CASSSQVPYNEQFF. The CDR3 DNA is TGTGCCAGCAGTTCCCAAGTCCCCTACAATGAGCAGTTCTTC. The rearrangement joins TRBV2 to TRBJ2-1; D call uncertain. Germline loops: CDR1 SNHLY, CDR2 FYNNEI. Deletions cut 5 bases from V and 2 bases from J, with 10 bases between. This CDR3 spans 14 amino acids.

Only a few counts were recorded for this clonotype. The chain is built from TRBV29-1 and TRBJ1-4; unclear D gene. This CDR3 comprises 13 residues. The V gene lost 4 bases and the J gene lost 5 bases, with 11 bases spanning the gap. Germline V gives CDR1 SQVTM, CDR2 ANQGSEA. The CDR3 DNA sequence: TGCAGCGTTGTGTTCGGAGAAAATGAAAAACTGTTTTTT. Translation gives CSVVFGENEKLFF.

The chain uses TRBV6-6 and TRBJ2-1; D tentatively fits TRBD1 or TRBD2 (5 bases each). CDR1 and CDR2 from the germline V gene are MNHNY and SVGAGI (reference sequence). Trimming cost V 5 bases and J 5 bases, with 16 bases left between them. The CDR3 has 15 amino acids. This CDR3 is CASSDPGPADNEQFF. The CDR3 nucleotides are TGTGCCAGCAGTGACCCGGGACCAGCGGACAATGAGCAGTTCTTC.

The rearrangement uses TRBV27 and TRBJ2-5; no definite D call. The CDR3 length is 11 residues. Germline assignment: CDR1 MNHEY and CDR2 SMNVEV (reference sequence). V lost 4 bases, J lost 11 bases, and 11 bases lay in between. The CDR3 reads CASSSHPEQYF. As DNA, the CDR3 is TGTGCCAGCAGTTCGCACCCGGAGCAGTACTTC.

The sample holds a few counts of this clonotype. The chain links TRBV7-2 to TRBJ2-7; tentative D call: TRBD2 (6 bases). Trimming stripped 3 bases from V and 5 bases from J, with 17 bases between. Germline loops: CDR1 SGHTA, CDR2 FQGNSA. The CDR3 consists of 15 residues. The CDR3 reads CASSFLGPGADEQYF. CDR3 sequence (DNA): TGTGCCAGCAGCTTTTTAGGTCCGGGAGCGGACGAGCAGTACTTC.

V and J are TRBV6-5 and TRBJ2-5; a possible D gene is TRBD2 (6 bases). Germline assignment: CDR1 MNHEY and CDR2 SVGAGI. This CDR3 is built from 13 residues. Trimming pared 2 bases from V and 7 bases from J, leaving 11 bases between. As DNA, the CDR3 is TGTGCCAGCAGTTACGATACCGGGGGGACCCAGTACTTC. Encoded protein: CASSYDTGGTQYF.

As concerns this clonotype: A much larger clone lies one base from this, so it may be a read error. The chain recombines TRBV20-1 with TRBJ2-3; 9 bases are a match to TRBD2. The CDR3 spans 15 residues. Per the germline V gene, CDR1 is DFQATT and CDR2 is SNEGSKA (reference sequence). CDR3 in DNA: TGCAGTACTAGAGATCGGACTAGCGGCACAGATACGCAGTATTTT. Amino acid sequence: CSTRDRTSGTDTQYF.

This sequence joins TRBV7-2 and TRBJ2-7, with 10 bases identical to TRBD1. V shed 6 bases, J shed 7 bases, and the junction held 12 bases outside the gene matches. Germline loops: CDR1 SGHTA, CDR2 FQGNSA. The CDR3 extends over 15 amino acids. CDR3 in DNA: TGTGCCAGCAGGAAGACCGGGACAGGGGCGAAGGAGCAGTACTTC. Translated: CASRKTGTGAKEQYF.

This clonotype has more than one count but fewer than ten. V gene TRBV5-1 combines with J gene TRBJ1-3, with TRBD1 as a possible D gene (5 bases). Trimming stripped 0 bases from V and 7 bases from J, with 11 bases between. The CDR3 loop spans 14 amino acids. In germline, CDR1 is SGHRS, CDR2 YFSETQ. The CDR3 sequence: CASSLVLGPNTIYF. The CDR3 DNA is TGCGCCAGCAGCTTGGTTCTGGGACCGAACACCATATATTTT. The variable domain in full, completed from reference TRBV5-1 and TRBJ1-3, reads KAGVTQTPRYLIKTRGQQVTLSCSPISGHRSVSWYQQTPGQGLQFLFEYFSETQRNKGNFPGRFSGRQFSNSRSEMNVSTLELGDSALYLCASSLVLGPNTIYFGEGSWLTVV.

The CDR3 is CASSKAVEESTDTQYF. Here the CDR3 DNA reads TGTGCCAGCAGCAAAGCTGTAGAGGAGAGCACAGATACGCAGTATTTT. The chain uses TRBV21-1 and TRBJ2-3. TRBV21-1 is reported as a pseudogene. CDR3 length: 16 residues.

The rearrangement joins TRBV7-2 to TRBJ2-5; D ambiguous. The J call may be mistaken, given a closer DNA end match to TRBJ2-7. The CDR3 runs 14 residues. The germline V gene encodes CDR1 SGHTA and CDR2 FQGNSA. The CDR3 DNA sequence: TGTGCCAGCAGCCCCCTCCCCGTATTAGCCGAGCAGTACTTC. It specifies CASSPLPVLAEQYF.

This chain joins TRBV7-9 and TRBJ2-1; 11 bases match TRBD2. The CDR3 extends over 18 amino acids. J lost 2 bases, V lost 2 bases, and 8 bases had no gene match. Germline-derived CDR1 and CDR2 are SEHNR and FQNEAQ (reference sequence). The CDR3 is CASSLIRLAGGAYNEQFF. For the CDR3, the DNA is TGTGCCAGCAGCTTAATAAGGCTAGCGGGAGGTGCCTACAATGAGCAGTTCTTC.

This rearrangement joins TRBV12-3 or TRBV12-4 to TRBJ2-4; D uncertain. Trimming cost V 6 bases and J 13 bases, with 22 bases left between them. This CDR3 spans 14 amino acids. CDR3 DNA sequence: TGTGCCAGCAGCCAAACCAGACCCCCTACGGAGCAGTACTTC. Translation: CASSQTRPPTEQYF.

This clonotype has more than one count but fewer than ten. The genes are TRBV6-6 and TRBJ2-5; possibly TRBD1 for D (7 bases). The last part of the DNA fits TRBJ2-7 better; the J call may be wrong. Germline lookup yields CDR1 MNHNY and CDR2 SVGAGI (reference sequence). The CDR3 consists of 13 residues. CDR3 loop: CASIAHRGGEQYF. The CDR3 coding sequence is TGTGCCAGCATAGCACACAGGGGAGGCGAGCAGTACTTC.

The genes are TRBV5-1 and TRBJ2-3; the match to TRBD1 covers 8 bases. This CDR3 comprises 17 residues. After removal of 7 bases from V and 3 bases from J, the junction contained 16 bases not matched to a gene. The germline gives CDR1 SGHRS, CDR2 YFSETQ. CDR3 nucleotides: TGCGCCAGCCAGGGGCAGGGGGCTGCGCGGGGAACAGATACGCAGTATTTT. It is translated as CASQGQGAARGTDTQYF.

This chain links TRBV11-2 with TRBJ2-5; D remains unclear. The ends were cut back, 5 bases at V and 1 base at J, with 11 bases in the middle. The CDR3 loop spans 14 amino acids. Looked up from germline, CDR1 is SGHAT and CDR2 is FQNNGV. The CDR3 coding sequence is TGTGCCAGCAGCGGGTCTTCGATCCAAGAGACCCAGTACTTC. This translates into CASSGSSIQETQYF.

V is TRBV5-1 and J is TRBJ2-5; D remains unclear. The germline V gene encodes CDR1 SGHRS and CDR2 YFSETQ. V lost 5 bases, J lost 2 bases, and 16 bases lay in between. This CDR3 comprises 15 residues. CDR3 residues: CASRLEVSQQETQYF. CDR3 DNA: TGCGCCAGCAGACTGGAAGTGAGCCAGCAAGAGACCCAGTACTTC.

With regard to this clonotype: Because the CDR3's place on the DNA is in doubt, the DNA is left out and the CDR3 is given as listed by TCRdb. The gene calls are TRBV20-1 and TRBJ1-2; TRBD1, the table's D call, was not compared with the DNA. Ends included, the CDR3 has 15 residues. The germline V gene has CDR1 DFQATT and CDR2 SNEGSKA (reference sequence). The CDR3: CSARAGDTQYFGYTF.

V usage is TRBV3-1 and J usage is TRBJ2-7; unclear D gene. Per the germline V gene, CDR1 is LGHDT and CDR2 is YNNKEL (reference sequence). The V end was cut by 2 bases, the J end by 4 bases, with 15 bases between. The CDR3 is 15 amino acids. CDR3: CASSQKANGLYEQYF. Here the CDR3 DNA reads TGTGCCAGCAGCCAAAAGGCCAATGGTCTGTACGAGCAGTACTTC.

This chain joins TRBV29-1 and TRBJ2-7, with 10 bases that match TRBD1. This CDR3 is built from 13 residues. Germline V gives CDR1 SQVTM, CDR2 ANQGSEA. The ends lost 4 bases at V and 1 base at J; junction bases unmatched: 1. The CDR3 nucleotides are TGCAGCGTTGGACAGGGGGCTTCCTACGAGCAGTACTTC. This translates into CSVGQGASYEQYF.